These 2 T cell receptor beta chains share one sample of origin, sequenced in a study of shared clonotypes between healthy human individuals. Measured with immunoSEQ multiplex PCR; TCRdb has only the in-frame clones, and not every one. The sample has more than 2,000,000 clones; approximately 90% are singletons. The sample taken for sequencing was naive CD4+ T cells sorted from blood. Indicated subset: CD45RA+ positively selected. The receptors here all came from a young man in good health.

CDR3: CASSRQGSTEAFF. The CDR3, as DNA: TGTGCCAGCAGCCGCCAGGGGAGCACTGAAGCTTTCTTT. The chain combines TRBV27 with TRBJ1-1; TRBD1 might be the D (6 bases). The CDR3 consists of 13 residues. V was shortened by 6 bases and J by 4 bases, with 12 bases between the two germline ends. The germline gives CDR1 MNHEY, CDR2 SMNVEV (reference sequence).

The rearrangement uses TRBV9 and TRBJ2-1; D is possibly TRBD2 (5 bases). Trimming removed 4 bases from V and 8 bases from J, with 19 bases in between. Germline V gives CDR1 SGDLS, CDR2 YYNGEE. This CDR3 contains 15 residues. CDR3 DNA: TGTGCCAGCAGCATACGGGATCGTATAGGCGATGAGCAGTTCTTC. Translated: CASSIRDRIGDEQFF.